The 20 T cell receptor beta chains below were found in one sample sequenced in a study of OX40 agonist ivuxolimab in advanced cancers. Some clones are missing from TCRdb's copy, which holds only in-frame ones; the method was immunoSEQ multiplex PCR. Of 65,000 to 80,000 clones in the sample, around 90% were seen once. The material was CD4+ or CD8+ T cells sorted from blood, obtained in a trial of the OX40 agonist ivuxolimab. Source of these receptors: an adult with an advanced solid tumor such as melanoma, head and neck, liver or kidney cancer.

This sequence joins TRBV7-8 and TRBJ2-5; 8 bases align to TRBD1. Germline V lookup: CDR1 SGHVS, CDR2 FQNEAQ. The CDR3 totals 13 residues. V was clipped by 5 bases and J by 4 bases; unmatched bases: 3. The chain's CDR3 is CASSPDRAETQYF. The CDR3 region has the DNA TGTGCCAGCAGCCCGGACAGGGCAGAGACCCAGTACTTC. Drawing the rest from reference TRBV7-8 and TRBJ2-5, the complete variable domain is GAGVSQSPRYKVAKRGQDVALRCDPISGHVSLFWYQQALGQGPEFLTYFQNEAQLDKSGLPSDRFFAERPEGSVSTLKIQRTQQEDSAVYLCASSPDRAETQYFGPGTRLLVL.

The J gene is TRBJ2-4, the V gene TRBV16; D call uncertain. Trimming left V 3 bases short and J 2 bases short, with 8 bases between. In germline, CDR1 is KGHSY, CDR2 FQNENV. This CDR3 is built from 14 residues. CDR3 sequence reads: CASSQGSSKNIQYF. CDR3 sequence (DNA): TGTGCCAGCAGCCAGGGGTCGTCCAAAAACATTCAGTACTTC.

The chain combines TRBV27 with TRBJ1-5, with TRBD1 matching 9 bases. This CDR3 is built from 18 residues. Germline trimming cut 6 bases from V and 0 bases from J; bases unmatched to any gene: 12. Germline values: CDR1 MNHEY, CDR2 SMNVEV (reference sequence). CDR3 in DNA: TGTGCCAGCAGCCCCGATGGACAGGGGATGGGTAGCAATCAGCCCCAGCATTTT. Amino acids: CASSPDGQGMGSNQPQHF.

This clone was found once. The chain is built from TRBV28 and TRBJ1-2, with TRBD1 as a possible D gene (6 bases). This CDR3 region has 15 residues. The ends were cut back, 3 bases at V and 2 bases at J, with 13 bases in the middle. Germline CDR1 and CDR2: MDHEN and SYDVKM. The DNA of the CDR3 is TGTGCCAGCAGTTTCGCGGGGGGCCTGAACTATGGCTACACCTTC. Protein: CASSFAGGLNYGYTF.

This chain uses TRBV6-5 with TRBJ1-2, with D possibly TRBD1 on 6 matching bases. The CDR3 sequence is 12 residues long. Germline V lookup: CDR1 MNHEY, CDR2 SVGAGI. The ends were cut back, 4 bases at V and 6 bases at J, with 9 bases in the middle. The chain's CDR3 is CASSSTGHGYTF. Here the CDR3 DNA reads TGTGCCAGCAGTTCCACAGGGCATGGCTACACCTTC.

The chain couples TRBV11-1 to TRBJ2-7; 7 positions match TRBD2. CDR3 length: 13 amino acids. Germline V gene data show CDR1 as SGHAT and CDR2 as FQDESV (reference sequence). V lost 4 bases to trimming and J lost 7 bases; unmatched junction nucleotides: 7. The CDR3 reads CASSSGLVGEQYF. CDR3 DNA sequence: TGTGCCAGCAGCTCCGGACTAGTCGGGGAGCAGTACTTC.

This chain links TRBV18 with TRBJ2-5; D remains unclear. From germline, CDR1 is KGHSH and CDR2 LQKENI. The CDR3 runs 13 residues. V lost 3 bases and J 5 bases, leaving 10 bases between the germline ends. CDR3 residues: CASSPRQRETQYF. The CDR3 bases are TGTGCCAGCTCACCTCGACAAAGGGAGACCCAGTACTTC.

This rearrangement joins TRBV7-6 to TRBJ2-3; 7 nucleotides agree with TRBD2. V lost 5 bases and J lost 0; bases outside the gene matches: 8. This CDR3 spans 16 amino acids. Germline values: CDR1 SGHVS, CDR2 FNYEAQ. CDR3 region: CASSVTSALSTDTQYF. The CDR3 DNA reads as TGTGCCAGCAGCGTTACTAGCGCCCTGAGCACAGATACGCAGTATTTT.

V and J are TRBV10-1 and TRBJ1-4; tentative D call: TRBD1 (5 bases). The CDR3 sequence is 22 residues long. Deletions cut 8 bases from V and 5 bases from J, with 39 bases between. Germline CDR1 reads WNHNN; CDR2 reads SYGVQD (reference sequence). The CDR3 nucleotides are TGCGCCAGCTGTGCCCCGGGACTTGGCCCCTACTCACGGTGGGAGGGGAATGAAAAACTGTTTTTT. It is translated as CASCAPGLGPYSRWEGNEKLFF.

Here the CDR3 reads CASSPRRGEPFGNIQYF. CDR3 nucleotides: TGTGCCAGTAGTCCCCGCCGGGGGGAGCCCTTCGGAAACATTCAGTACTTC. The chain employs TRBV19 and TRBJ2-4; 7 nucleotides line up with TRBD2. The CDR3 sequence is 17 residues long. The V segment lost 5 bases and the J segment 6 bases; nucleotides outside the gene matches: 16. In germline, CDR1 is LNHDA, CDR2 SQIVND (reference sequence).

V and J are TRBV6-5 and TRBJ2-7, with D perhaps TRBD2 (5 bases). The germline V and J ends were trimmed by 4 bases and 5 bases, with 15 bases remaining between them. The CDR3 is 14 amino acids. The germline gives CDR1 MNHEY, CDR2 SVGAGI. CDR3 DNA sequence: TGTGCCAGCAGTTCCCCTGGAGAGGGCCACGAGCAGTACTTC. Translated, it gives CASSSPGEGHEQYF.

The chain uses TRBV7-3 and TRBJ2-7, with 7 bases identical to TRBD2. The CDR3 runs 15 residues. J was trimmed by 5 bases and V by 5 bases; bases with no gene match: 12. The V gene's germline CDR1 is SGHTA and CDR2 FQGTGA. Here the CDR3 reads CASSPGPRGLNEQYF. Here the CDR3 DNA reads TGTGCCAGCAGCCCGGGGCCCCGGGGACTAAACGAGCAGTACTTC.

This chain joins TRBV27 and TRBJ2-7; maybe TRBD2 (6 bases). Trimming removed 5 bases from V and 4 bases from J, with 15 bases in between. This CDR3 comprises 14 residues. Germline V gene data show CDR1 as MNHEY and CDR2 as SMNVEV (reference sequence). CDR3 DNA sequence: TGTGCCAGCAGTCTCCTCGGGGGAACTTACGAGCAGTACTTC. It translates to CASSLLGGTYEQYF.

V and J are TRBV18 and TRBJ2-7; perhaps TRBD2 as D (6 bases). The CDR3 extends over 17 amino acids. V lost 1 base and J 6 bases, leaving 22 bases between the germline ends. CDR1 KGHSH and CDR2 LQKENI come from the germline V gene. The CDR3 loop reads CASSPLRVKSRTTEQYF. The CDR3 coding sequence is TGTGCCAGCTCACCACTACGGGTTAAGTCTAGGACTACCGAGCAGTACTTC.

V usage is TRBV4-2 and J usage is TRBJ2-7, with no clear D. This CDR3 has 13 residues. From germline, CDR1 is LGHNA and CDR2 YNFKEQ. The germline V and J ends were trimmed by 0 bases and 3 bases, with 6 bases remaining between them. CDR3 in DNA: TGTGCCAGCAGCCAAGATAGGCTCTACGAGCAGTACTTC. Translated, it gives CASSQDRLYEQYF.

The chain employs TRBV19 and TRBJ1-5; D remains ambiguous. The V gene's germline CDR1 is LNHDA and CDR2 SQIVND (reference sequence). Trimming removed 3 bases from V and 5 bases from J, with 23 bases in between. The CDR3 is made up of 18 amino acids. Here the CDR3 DNA reads TGTGCCAGTAGTATCCAAAGAGCCGGACGATGGCTGGATCAGCCCCAGCATTTT. Protein product: CASSIQRAGRWLDQPQHF.

The chain uses TRBV7-2 and TRBJ1-1, with D perhaps matching TRBD1 (5 bases). CDR3 length equals 14 residues. Trimming stripped 5 bases from V and 4 bases from J, with 14 bases between. Germline V CDR1 and CDR2: SGHTA, FQGNSA. In nucleotides, the CDR3 is TGTGCCAGCAGCCGGGTAGGGGAAAGCACTGAAGCTTTCTTT. Protein product: CASSRVGESTEAFF.

The chain recombines TRBV27 with TRBJ2-7; no firm D call. V lost 6 bases to trimming and J lost 4 bases, with 13 bases between them. CDR1 is MNHEY and CDR2 is SMNVEV in the germline V gene (reference sequence). The CDR3 has 13 residues. The CDR3 nucleotides read TGTGCCAGCAGCTTACGACCAGCATACGAGCAGTACTTC. Amino acid sequence: CASSLRPAYEQYF.

The V and J genes are TRBV15 and TRBJ2-7; D gene ambiguous. Trimming took 8 bases from V and 3 from J, leaving 11 bases between them. From germline, CDR1 is LNHNV and CDR2 YYDKDF (reference sequence). The CDR3 consists of 12 residues. The CDR3 coding sequence is TGTGCCACCGGTGAGGTGGGCTACGAGCAGTACTTC. Protein sequence: CATGEVGYEQYF.

The V and J genes are TRBV19 and TRBJ2-7; no clear D. Trimming pared 0 bases from V and 3 bases from J, leaving 6 bases between. Germline V gene sequence: CDR1 LNHDA, CDR2 SQIVND (reference sequence). The CDR3 is made up of 13 amino acids. DNA for the CDR3: TGTGCCAGTAGTATAGATGGAGACTACGAGCAGTACTTC. It is translated as CASSIDGDYEQYF.